The entry below describes one T cell receptor (beta chain). Its target is unknown. Primers for the PCR totalled 60 Vbeta and 13 Jbeta. Profiled with immunoSEQ multiplex PCR; TCRdb holds only in-frame clones, not every one. The data show some 61,000 clones, with around four fifths seen just once and around 6.3% held by the top ten. The sample is drawn from a study of cytomegalovirus exposure and HLA in healthy donors. Looked up from germline, CDR1 is SGHTS and CDR2 is YDEGEE. The J segment lost 4 bases and the V segment lost 4 bases, leaving 13 bases of the junction unmatched. The CDR3 extends over 16 amino acids. Study-level findings and limits: Analysis performed later found approximately 17,000 TCR beta sequences associated with HLA alleles at 0.05 false discovery rate.

The receptor's source is a human donor in good health. This chain connects TRBV5-8 to TRBJ1-2; 7 nucleotides agree with TRBD1. Sequenced material: PBMCs. The CDR3 reads CASSPEGGQFTYGYTF. CDR3 DNA: TGTGCCAGCAGCCCCGAGGGGGGACAGTTCACCTATGGCTACACCTTC.